The clone carrying this TCR beta chain came up many times. No antigen is known for it. This entry comes from a study of T cells after yellow fever vaccination. Study-level information: The authors prepared low-cell-number fractions using SMART-Seq v4 Ultra Low Input.

Whole-study results and caveats: Researchers report a weaker secondary response that nonetheless peaked faster, day 5 versus 15. CD4 and CD8 compartments shared a small share of clonotypes, likely from convergent recombination. Contamination by abundant bulk-population clonotypes could be present in FACS-sorted repertoires.

One entry per CDR3 protein results from TCRdb running MiXCR on the 5' RACE reads. Seen here are about 140,000 distinct CDR3 sequences, just over 6.5% observed once, and the top ten hold 0.5% to 0.65%. Trimming stripped 3 bases from V and 6 bases from J, with 9 bases between. There are 13 residues in the CDR3. Germline CDR1 and CDR2: SGDLS and YYNGEE. The chain combines TRBV9 with TRBJ2-2; D call uncertain. Sample: CD4+ T cells sorted from PBMCs, taken 10 days after the yellow fever booster vaccination. The sequence was obtained from a man aged 25-45 years who received the YFV17D yellow fever vaccine. In nucleotides, the CDR3 is TGTGCCAGCAGCGCTTTACGGGCCGGGGAGCTGTTTTTT. Encoded protein: CASSALRAGELFF.